These 11 T cell receptor beta chains were sequenced from one sample in a study of blood T cell repertoires in COVID-19. The table came from immunoSEQ multiplex PCR; TCRdb's copy has only in-frame clones and leaves some out. The data contain more than 150,000 clones, around 78% of them singletons. The specimen sequenced was peripheral blood. The receptors derive from an elderly woman with active or convalescent COVID-19.

The chain uses TRBV5-1 and TRBJ2-3; D might be TRBD2 (7 bases). In germline, CDR1 is SGHRS, CDR2 YFSETQ. V was trimmed by 1 base and J by 1 base, leaving 19 bases between them. The CDR3 extends over 18 amino acids. In DNA form, the CDR3 reads TGCGCCAGCAGCTTGAGGCGACTGCGGGGGCTGGGCACAGATACGCAGTATTTT. Residues: CASSLRRLRGLGTDTQYF. The complete variable domain, with remaining parts taken from reference TRBV5-1 and TRBJ2-3, reads KAGVTQTPRYLIKTRGQQVTLSCSPISGHRSVSWYQQTPGQGLQFLFEYFSETQRNKGNFPGRFSGRQFSNSRSEMNVSTLELGDSALYLCASSLRRLRGLGTDTQYFGPGTRLTVL.

The chain has TRBV2 and TRBJ1-6, with TRBD1 identical over 8 bases. This CDR3 comprises 15 residues. The V gene end was trimmed by 6 bases and the J gene end by 11 bases; junction bases not matched to a gene: 12. The germline CDR1 and CDR2 sequences are SNHLY and FYNNEI. CDR3 amino acids: CASRGPGGNSPPLHF. As DNA, the CDR3 is TGTGCCAGCAGGGGCCCAGGGGGCAATTCACCACCCCTCCACTTT.

This clone was recorded at least ten times. The genes are TRBV5-6 and TRBJ2-7; 10 bases agree with TRBD1. This CDR3 has 14 amino acids. V trimming: 0 bases; J trimming: 4 bases; junction bases outside the gene matches: 1. Germline V gene sequence: CDR1 SGHDT, CDR2 YYEEEE. CDR3 nucleotides: TGTGCCAGCAGCTTGGGACAGGGGGCTTACGAGCAGTACTTC. This gives the protein CASSLGQGAYEQYF.

The chain recombines TRBV19 with TRBJ2-1, with 9 bases aligning to TRBD2. The CDR3 consists of 16 residues. Trimming at V came to 5 bases and at J to 5 bases, leaving 10 bases not matched to a gene. The germline V gene has CDR1 LNHDA and CDR2 SQIVND (reference sequence). As DNA, the CDR3 is TGTGCCAGTAGTGGTGGGAGGAGCGGGGGGAACAATGAGCAGTTCTTC. Amino acid sequence: CASSGGRSGGNNEQFF.

This chain uses TRBV7-2 with TRBJ1-1; D perhaps matches TRBD1 (6 bases). Trimming took 2 bases from V and 1 from J, leaving 17 bases between them. This CDR3 has 17 amino acids. The V gene's germline CDR1 is SGHTA and CDR2 FQGNSA. DNA of the CDR3: TGTGCCAGCAGCTTATTTCAAGGGGGATCCACGAACACTGAAGCTTTCTTT. It encodes CASSLFQGGSTNTEAFF.

This rearrangement joins TRBV18 to TRBJ1-6; D is perhaps TRBD1 (6 bases). This CDR3 spans 15 amino acids. V gave up 3 bases and J gave up 7 bases, with 13 bases separating them. Germline V gene lookup returns CDR1 KGHSH and CDR2 LQKENI. CDR3 sequence reads: CASSPDSRGNSPLHF. The CDR3 DNA sequence: TGTGCCAGCTCACCCGATTCCAGGGGAAATTCACCCCTCCACTTT.

CDR3 loop: CASSQRQSSYEQYF. The CDR3 DNA follows: TGTGCCAGCAGCCAACGACAAAGCTCCTACGAGCAGTACTTC. The gene calls are TRBV3-1 (or the pseudogene TRBV3-2) and TRBJ2-7; no definite D call. The length of the CDR3 is 14 residues. Germline CDR1 LGHDT, CDR2 YNNKEL (reference sequence). V lost 2 bases and J lost 0, with 8 bases in between.

With respect to this clone: The sample contains more than one DNA sequence encoding this CDR3. The rearrangement uses TRBV12-3 or TRBV12-4 and TRBJ1-2; the D gene is possibly TRBD1 (5 bases). The CDR3 spans 12 residues. Between the trimmed V and J ends, which lost 2 bases and 5 bases, there was a span of 6 bases. CDR3 nucleotide sequence: TGTGCCAGCAGTTTACAGGGATATGGCTACACCTTC. This gives the protein CASSLQGYGYTF.

The V and J genes are TRBV5-1 and TRBJ2-7, with 15 bases aligning to TRBD2. Germline values: CDR1 SGHRS, CDR2 YFSETQ. This CDR3 contains 16 residues. V trimming: 3 bases; J trimming: 3 bases; junction bases outside the gene matches: 4. Written as DNA, the CDR3 is TGCGCCAGCAGCTGGATGGGACTAGCGGGGGGCTACGAGCAGTACTTC. It translates to CASSWMGLAGGYEQYF.

The rearrangement links TRBV13 to TRBJ2-1; 8 positions agree with TRBD2. CDR1 and CDR2 from the germline V gene are PRHDT and FYEKMQ (reference sequence). J gave up 9 bases and V 2 bases, and 9 bases lay outside the gene matches. This CDR3 has 15 amino acids. As DNA, the CDR3 is TGTGCCAGCAGCTTACTCCGTAGCGGGGCGAGTGAGCAGTTCTTC. Amino acid sequence: CASSLLRSGASEQFF.

The chain links TRBV6-5 to TRBJ1-1; TRBD1 might be the D (5 bases). This CDR3 comprises 13 residues. Germline V CDR1 and CDR2: MNHEY, SVGAGI. V shed 5 bases and J shed 7 bases, with 14 bases lying between them. The CDR3 coding sequence is TGTGCCAGCAGTCCTTGGGGGGGAGGTGAAGCTTTCTTT. Translation: CASSPWGGGEAFF.